The present entry profiles one T cell receptor beta chain with its context. A read error may produce the germline difference seen at one junction end. The germline CDR1 and CDR2 sequences are PRHDT and FYEKMQ (reference sequence). CDR3 length: 19 amino acids. The data originate from a study of T cell changes during pregnancy in multiple sclerosis. TCRdb's table, derived via immunoSEQ multiplex PCR, lists solely in-frame clones and lacks some. The sample includes tens of thousands of clones, more than 90% of them seen just once. Sequencing was performed on peripheral blood, taken in the first trimester of pregnancy. The chain combines TRBV13 with TRBJ2-5, with 9 bases fitting TRBD1. The TCR was taken from a female donor in good health, enrolled as a control in a pregnancy study. CDR3 nucleotide sequence: TGTGCCAGCAGCCTAGGGTACCTGGTGACAGGGGGATTTCAAGAGACCCAGTACTTC. This codes for CASSLGYLVTGGFQETQYF.